This T cell receptor (beta chain) was obtained from a study of shared clonotypes between healthy human individuals. About the study: Two women and a few men aged 18 to 49 served as donors.

The study's findings and limits: Of the naive CD4 clonotypes, about 5% were shared across a handful of donors. The study generally estimated greater richness for naive than memory subsets. An effect of sequencing depth on clonotype sharing among donors was expected.

Note on this clone: Antigen unknown.

Method: immunoSEQ multiplex PCR; TCRdb's copy keeps in-frame clones and lacks some. The table includes about 990,000 clones, roughly 74% detected once. Sequencing was done on a sample of memory CD4+ T cells from PBMCs. The subset: CD45RA-negative fraction. The origin of this receptor is a man younger than 35 in good health. Some clones in this sample may be carry-over from other donors' samples.

Here the CDR3 reads CASRLQWGGAVYGYTF. In DNA form, the CDR3 reads TGTGCCAGCAGATTACAGTGGGGGGGGGCGGTTTATGGCTACACCTTC. V is TRBV6-6 and J is TRBJ1-2; D may be TRBD1 (6 bases). V was clipped by 6 bases and J by 5 bases, with 22 bases between them. This CDR3 region has 16 residues. CDR1 and CDR2 (germline): MNHNY, SVGAGI (reference sequence).